Listed here is a single T cell receptor (beta chain). Its antigen remains unknown. An end of the junction does not agree with germline; a read error may underlie this. The authors ran a second PCR of 7 to 11 cycles using a sample-barcoded 5' primer and a J-beta primer mix. Every individual sample yielded 2.5 million or more paired-end reads (each containing CDR3). Via MiXCR, TCRdb re-called the 5' RACE reads, giving one row per CDR3 protein. The table has 700,000 or so distinct CDR3 sequences, about 20% seen once. In germline, CDR1 is LNHDA, CDR2 SQIVND (reference sequence). This CDR3 contains 13 residues. This entry belongs to a study of blood T cells in healthy people across ages. Turning to the study itself: Per two T cells, about one barcoded beta molecule was captured through template switching. Findings and limits, study-wide: Estimates based on one million T cells were treated as lower bounds.

Every participating donor contributed around 9.5 milliliters of peripheral blood through a draw. Input material: blood. The sequence was obtained from a man between 70 and 80 years old in good health. This chain uses TRBV19 with TRBJ2-1; D is perhaps TRBD1 or TRBD2 (5 bases each). This CDR3 is CASNRGGYNGQFF. The CDR3, as DNA: TGTGCCAGTAATCGGGGCGGGTACAATGGGCAGTTCTTC.